There are a few counts of the clone carrying this TCR beta chain. Antigen: not known. The sample originates from a study of OX40 agonist ivuxolimab in advanced cancers. Broader study findings: Partly responding patients at 0.1-3.0 mg/kg showed some of the smallest clonal expansion. At 0.1 to 3.0 mg/kg, clonal expansion of CD4+ and CD8+ blood T cells had occurred by week 6. Antigens targeted by the expanded peripheral T cells were not determined.

TCRdb's copy holds only in-frame clones and misses some; the assay was immunoSEQ multiplex PCR. Of some 86,000 clones in the sample, around 88% were seen once. The sequence was obtained from an adult with an advanced solid tumor such as melanoma, head and neck, liver or kidney cancer. The sequences come from CD4+ or CD8+ T cells sorted from blood, collected in a trial of the OX40 agonist ivuxolimab.

The CDR3 nucleotides are TGTGCCATCAGTGGGGGAGGGGCCTACGAGCAGTACTTC. It codes for CAISGGGAYEQYF. V usage is TRBV10-3 and J usage is TRBJ2-7; 7 nucleotides agree with TRBD2. CDR1 and CDR2 (germline): ENHRY, SYGVKD. The CDR3 covers 13 residues. Losses at the gene ends were 4 bases for V and 2 bases for J; bases not matched to a gene: 2.